This T cell receptor (beta chain) originates from a study of shared clonotypes between healthy human individuals (dated by TCRdb to the early 2020s). Describing the broader study: The cohort included three men and a couple of women between 18 and 49 years of age. For each donor, CD4 naive and CD4 memory were each run on three plates, CD8 naive on two plates, and CD8 memory on one plate. To estimate repertoire size and how much clonotypes are shared between individuals, the study performed deep sequencing of blood TCR repertoires from about five healthy adults. Different laboratories and diverse techniques were used to prepare libraries and sequence TCR repertoires, to increase sequencing depth and limit assay-specific biases. Between about 0.94 and 8.9 billion PBMCs per donor were obtained by leukapheresis.

Spanning cysteine to phenylalanine, the CDR3 consists of 17 amino acids. The retained sequence is limited to the CDR3, 51 bases, with the frame set at the first base. The trim is 5 bases for V and 4 bases for J, with a gap of 21 bases between the germline ends. The germline V gene (reference sequence) specifies LNHDA as CDR1 and SQIVND as CDR2. What the research found in general, with its limitations: Compared with non-shared clonotypes, the clonotypes found in all four sorted-subset donors had higher generation probabilities. Naive subsets generally had larger estimated clonotype richness than memory subsets. The small number of donors limited the genetic and exposure-history diversity represented. Pairwise subsampling led to the expectation that sequencing depth would affect the degree of clonotype sharing among donors. Sampling was restricted to blood, and TCR repertoires in tissue are likely to differ from TCR repertoires in blood. Incomplete sequencing was indicated by rarefaction of sorted-subset datasets, despite the large sequencing depth. About 5% of naive CD4, roughly 3.6% of naive CD8, roughly 2.4% of memory CD4, and 0.35% to 0.5% of memory CD8 clonotypes were shared across several donors.

Using the deep immunoSEQ assay, TCR CDR3 regions were amplified from genomic DNA by multiplex PCR. Extracted genomic DNA from each cell subset was distributed evenly across all wells of several immunoSEQ 96-well plates, and each plate was treated as a replicate. For sorted subsets, each replicate PCR was loaded with about 200 ng genomic DNA, equivalent to 30,000 or so T cell genomes. Purified libraries were quantified with a Qubit 3.0 fluorometer, sized on a Bioanalyzer 2100, and re-quantified with the KAPA Library Quantification kit. Every immunoSEQ 96-well plate was sequenced on a dedicated single-read 150-cycle Illumina NextSeq 550 flow cell. Per the original workflow: Because the immunoSEQ output included only junctional sequences and no quality scores, the filtering could not be the same as the filtering used for full-length reads. To assign V/J genes and CDR3, sequences were annotated against IMGT germline references using PyIR, a Python wrapper for IgBLAST v1.9. Reads with weak V/J assignments (E-value above 1e-6), missing CDR3, stop codons, out-of-frame junctions, or ambiguous translated residues were removed. V3J clonotypes were defined as sequences sharing an identical inferred V gene, J gene, and CDR3 amino acid sequence. Percentage overlap between repertoires was computed as shared unique clonotypes divided by the size of the smaller repertoire. Repertoire richness was assessed with RTK rarefaction, the Chao1 estimator, and Recon v2.1 estimates of unobserved clonotypes. Generation probabilities for all TCRbeta clonotypes obtained by the gDNA method from a few donors were computed using OLGA. The source is immuneACCESS, and TCRdb retained only in-frame sequences with V and J called. Part of the clones is not carried over; for the studies checked, unresolved V genes explain less than half of this, and the remainder is unexplained. V, J and clone size are taken as reported in that table, and D and trimming were inferred from the DNA itself. The sample table lists about 2 million clones, around 95% of them with a count of one. The ten largest clones take up approximately 0.13% of the sample.

As for this clone: Its antigen remains undetermined. Base qualities were left out, and no much larger clone turns up one base away.

The donors were healthy, HIV-negative adults who had no recently reported acute infections or vaccinations. Only Caucasian adults living in Nashville, Tennessee, USA were represented among the donors. Magnetic negative selection was used to enrich CD4+ T cells, after which naive cells were positively selected on CD45RA and the negative fraction became the memory subset. After blood collection by leukapheresis, PBMCs were isolated using Ficoll-Histopaque density gradient centrifugation and then cryopreserved in the vapor phase of liquid nitrogen. Analytical flow cytometry was used to check the purity and quantity of every magnetically sorted T cell population. Each sorted fraction had its genomic DNA isolated and then quantified by UV absorbance on a Nanodrop 2000c.

This chain joins TRBV19 to TRBJ2-1; D gene: possibly TRBD1, on 8 matching bases. The sequence came from a man between 18 and 29 years old in good health. Material: naive CD4+ T cells sorted from blood. The intended sense of this specimen's cell subset or site label: CD45RA+ positively selected. The CDR3 here reads CASSAHRGGSLYNEQFF. The nucleotides read TGTGCCAGTAGTGCGCACAGGGGGGGGTCTCTATACAATGAGCAGTTCTTC.